What follows is one TCR beta chain and its context. Its specificity is not known. These data belong to a study of cytomegalovirus exposure and HLA in healthy donors. Study in general: Per a later analysis, the approximately 600 first-cohort and some 130 validation repertoires shared one platform. Study-level results: The listing of about 150 TCR beta chains classed them as cytomegalovirus-associated. Published work reported that the classifier diagnosed cytomegalovirus status with high specificity and sensitivity. Rarity held for most TCR sequences, but there were some public TCRs that occurred in many donors.

The germline V gene encodes CDR1 KGHSH and CDR2 LQKENI. This CDR3 contains 16 residues. V was trimmed by 8 bases and J by 1 base, leaving 18 bases between them. Assay: immunoSEQ multiplex PCR; the TCRdb copy retains only in-frame clones and omits some. Of about 180,000 clones listed, around nine tenths were seen once; the top ten hold about 2.5%. This sequence originates from a man aged 18 to 30 in good health and CMV-seropositive. The sequenced sample was PBMCs. The chain carries TRBV18 and TRBJ1-5; unclear D gene. Written as DNA, the CDR3 is TGTGCCAGCCTCCCCCTCGTCCCAGTAAGCAATCAGCCCCAGCATTTT. This sequence encodes CASLPLVPVSNQPQHF.